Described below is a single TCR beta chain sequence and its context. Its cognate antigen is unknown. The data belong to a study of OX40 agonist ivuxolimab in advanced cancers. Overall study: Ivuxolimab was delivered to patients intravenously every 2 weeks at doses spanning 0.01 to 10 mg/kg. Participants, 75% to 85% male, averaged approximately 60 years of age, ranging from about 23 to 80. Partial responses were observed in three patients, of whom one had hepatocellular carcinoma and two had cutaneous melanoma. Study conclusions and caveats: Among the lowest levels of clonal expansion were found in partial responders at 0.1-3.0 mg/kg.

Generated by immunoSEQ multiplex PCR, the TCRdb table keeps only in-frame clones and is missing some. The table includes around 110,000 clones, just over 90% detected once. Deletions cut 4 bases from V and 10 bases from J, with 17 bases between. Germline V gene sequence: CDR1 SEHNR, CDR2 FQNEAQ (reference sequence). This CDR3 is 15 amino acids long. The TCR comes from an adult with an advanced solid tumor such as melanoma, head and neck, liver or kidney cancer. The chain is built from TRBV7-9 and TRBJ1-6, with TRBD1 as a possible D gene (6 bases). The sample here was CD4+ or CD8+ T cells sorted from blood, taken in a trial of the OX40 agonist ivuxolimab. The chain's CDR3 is CASSSGAQGGSPLHF. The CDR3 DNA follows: TGTGCCAGCAGCTCCGGGGCACAGGGTGGCTCACCCCTCCACTTT. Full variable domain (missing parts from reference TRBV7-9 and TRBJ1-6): DTGVSQNPRHKITKRGQNVTFRCDPISEHNRLYWYRQTLGQGPEFLTYFQNEAQLEKSRLLSDRFSAERPKGSFSTLEIQRTEQGDSAMYLCASSSGAQGGSPLHFGNGTRLTVT.